This TCR beta chain was sequenced in a study of blood T cell repertoires in COVID-19. Turning to the study itself: Spain, Italy and the United States supplied samples that represented acute and convalescent COVID-19. The cDNA or gDNA used as material had been derived from T cells, B-cell-depleted T cells, or PBMCs.

As originally analysed: It was from reference gene primer amplification that nucleated cell counts were estimated. Clones were sequenced by immunoSEQ multiplex PCR, and TCRdb holds only the in-frame ones, with some missing. Clone size and V and J calls were adopted from that table, with D and trimming inferred from the DNA. The sample holds around 320,000 clones; about 87% are singletons and the top ten take over 6%. Trimming pared 1 base from V and 3 bases from J, leaving 10 bases between. The CDR3 is made up of 15 amino acids. The germline V gene encodes CDR1 SGHRS and CDR2 YFSETQ. Sequenced: peripheral blood. This chain uses TRBV5-1 with TRBJ1-4; D is possibly TRBD1 (5 bases). The receptor's source is a woman in her thirties who had recovered from COVID-19. CDR3 DNA: TGCGCCAGCAGCTTGACCGGGACTTCTAATGAAAAACTGTTTTTT. Protein sequence: CASSLTGTSNEKLFF.